These T cell receptor beta chains were read from a single sample in a study of blood T cells in healthy people across ages. Each CDR3 protein gets one entry after TCRdb re-called the 5' RACE reads with MiXCR. Of fewer than 700,000 distinct CDR3 sequences listed, 40% to 50% are singletons. The sample comprised blood. The source is an elderly man in good health. Each CDR3 is given with its conserved first and last residue. Each record gives: clone size, D gene, J gene, V gene, CDR3 protein, CDR3 DNA. The D gene is left open where the match is weak. Some rows mark clone size as missing; the rest say once, few, many or name a class of expanded clone.

clone size: -; D gene: TRBD1; J gene: TRBJ1-3; V gene: TRBV12-3/TRBV12-4; CDR3 protein: CASSPQGQTGNTIYF; CDR3 DNA: TGTGCCAGCAGTCCCCAGGGACAGACTGGAAACACCATATATTTT
clone size: few; D gene: TRBD2; J gene: TRBJ2-7; V gene: TRBV4-3; CDR3 protein: CASSQEGLAGNEQYF; CDR3 DNA: TGCGCCAGCAGCCAAGAAGGTCTAGCGGGAAACGAGCAGTACTTC
clone size: few; D gene: -; J gene: TRBJ2-4; V gene: TRBV25-1; CDR3 protein: CASSEGTSAKNIQYF; CDR3 DNA: TGTGCCAGCAGTGAAGGGACGAGCGCCAAAAACATTCAGTACTTC
clone size: few; D gene: -; J gene: TRBJ2-1; V gene: TRBV7-3; CDR3 protein: CASSRDADYNEQFF; CDR3 DNA: TGTGCCAGCAGCCGGGACGCCGACTACAATGAGCAGTTCTTC
clone size: -; D gene: TRBD2; J gene: TRBJ2-3; V gene: TRBV9; CDR3 protein: CASSEALAGVPDTQYF; CDR3 DNA: TGTGCCAGCAGCGAGGCCCTAGCGGGGGTCCCAGATACGCAGTATTTT
clone size: -; D gene: -; J gene: TRBJ2-5; V gene: TRBV2; CDR3 protein: CASSEALLGGETQYF; CDR3 DNA: TGTGCCAGCAGTGAAGCGCTTCTGGGGGGAGAGACCCAGTACTTC
clone size: -; D gene: -; J gene: TRBJ2-5; V gene: TRBV7-2; CDR3 protein: CASSPGVAWAEETQYF; CDR3 DNA: TGTGCCAGCAGCCCCGGAGTCGCGTGGGCGGAGGAGACCCAGTACTTC
clone size: many; D gene: -; J gene: TRBJ2-7; V gene: TRBV6-5; CDR3 protein: CASSLQTSLEQYF; CDR3 DNA: TGTGCCAGCAGTCTTCAGACCTCGCTGGAGCAGTACTTC
clone size: -; D gene: -; J gene: TRBJ2-7; V gene: TRBV3-1; CDR3 protein: CASSQDTVSYEQYF; CDR3 DNA: TGTGCCAGCAGCCAAGATACGGTTTCCTACGAGCAGTACTTC
clone size: -; D gene: -; J gene: TRBJ2-6; V gene: TRBV6-6; CDR3 protein: CASRRTSGANVLIF; CDR3 DNA: TGTGCCAGCAGACGTACTTCTGGGGCCAACGTCCTGATTTTC
clone size: -; D gene: TRBD2; J gene: TRBJ2-5; V gene: TRBV7-3; CDR3 protein: CASSLDSSGSRVQYF; CDR3 DNA: TGTGCCAGCAGCTTAGACTCTAGCGGGAGTCGGGTGCAGTACTTC
clone size: -; D gene: -; J gene: TRBJ2-1; V gene: TRBV4-1; CDR3 protein: CASSLSQLGYNEQFF; CDR3 DNA: TGCGCCAGCAGCCTCTCCCAGCTCGGCTACAATGAGCAGTTCTTC
clone size: -; D gene: -; J gene: TRBJ2-3; V gene: TRBV29-1; CDR3 protein: CSVDGLSDTQYF; CDR3 DNA: TGCAGCGTTGATGGATTATCAGATACGCAGTATTTT
clone size: -; D gene: -; J gene: TRBJ2-1; V gene: TRBV7-2; CDR3 protein: CASSLALAISYNEQFF; CDR3 DNA: TGTGCCAGCAGCTTAGCGCTAGCGATCTCCTACAATGAGCAGTTCTTC
clone size: -; D gene: TRBD1; J gene: TRBJ2-7; V gene: TRBV5-1; CDR3 protein: CASSFRDRVVEQYF; CDR3 DNA: TGCGCCAGCAGCTTCCGGGACAGGGTTGTCGAGCAGTACTTC
clone size: many; D gene: TRBD1; J gene: TRBJ2-1; V gene: TRBV6-6; CDR3 protein: CASSSGGATHPYNEQFF; CDR3 DNA: TGTGCCAGCAGTTCAGGGGGAGCAACCCATCCGTACAATGAGCAGTTCTTC
clone size: -; D gene: TRBD1; J gene: TRBJ1-2; V gene: TRBV25-1; CDR3 protein: CASRQGANGYTF; CDR3 DNA: TGTGCCAGCAGACAGGGGGCGAATGGCTACACCTTC
clone size: -; D gene: TRBD1; J gene: TRBJ1-1; V gene: TRBV5-6; CDR3 protein: CASSAGTGGITEAFF; CDR3 DNA: TGTGCCAGCAGCGCTGGTACAGGGGGCATCACTGAAGCTTTCTTT
clone size: few; D gene: -; J gene: TRBJ2-7; V gene: TRBV2; CDR3 protein: CASSRDGTTYEQYF; CDR3 DNA: TGTGCCAGCAGTCGAGATGGGACAACCTACGAGCAGTACTTC
clone size: -; D gene: -; J gene: TRBJ2-6; V gene: TRBV28; CDR3 protein: CASSQGPIYSGANVLTF; CDR3 DNA: TGTGCCAGCAGTCAGGGGCCGATCTACTCCGGGGCCAACGTCCTGACTTTC
clone size: -; D gene: -; J gene: TRBJ2-4; V gene: TRBV20-1; CDR3 protein: CSARDSSQGTNIQYF; CDR3 DNA: TGCAGTGCTAGAGATTCCAGTCAGGGTACAAACATTCAGTACTTC
clone size: -; D gene: -; J gene: TRBJ2-1; V gene: TRBV11-1; CDR3 protein: CASSLGSGEQFF; CDR3 DNA: TGTGCCAGCAGCTTAGGTTCGGGTGAGCAGTTCTTC
clone size: few; D gene: -; J gene: TRBJ2-7; V gene: TRBV20-1; CDR3 protein: CSATIPRESYEQYF; CDR3 DNA: TGCAGTGCTACAATCCCTAGAGAATCCTACGAGCAGTACTTC
clone size: -; D gene: TRBD2; J gene: TRBJ2-3; V gene: TRBV12-3/TRBV12-4; CDR3 protein: CASSLTSGRAAPQYF; CDR3 DNA: TGTGCCAGCAGCCTGACTAGCGGGAGGGCCGCTCCGCAGTATTTT
clone size: -; D gene: TRBD1; J gene: TRBJ1-5; V gene: TRBV20-1; CDR3 protein: CSAGQAGNQPQHF; CDR3 DNA: TGCAGTGCTGGACAGGCGGGCAATCAGCCCCAGCATTTT
clone size: -; D gene: -; J gene: TRBJ1-3; V gene: TRBV20-1; CDR3 protein: CSARDGTGSGNTIYF; CDR3 DNA: TGCAGTGCTAGAGATGGTACAGGGAGCGGAAACACCATATATTTT
clone size: -; D gene: -; J gene: TRBJ2-1; V gene: TRBV20-1; CDR3 protein: CSARKAGSYEQFF; CDR3 DNA: TGCAGTGCTAGAAAGGCGGGATCCTACGAGCAGTTCTTC
clone size: -; D gene: -; J gene: TRBJ1-1; V gene: TRBV20-1; CDR3 protein: CSASPGGGVGGTEAFF; CDR3 DNA: TGCAGTGCTAGCCCCGGCGGAGGGGTGGGTGGTACTGAAGCTTTCTTT
clone size: -; D gene: -; J gene: TRBJ1-1; V gene: TRBV5-1; CDR3 protein: CASSLSGANTEAFF; CDR3 DNA: TGCGCCAGCAGCTTGAGTGGGGCAAACACTGAAGCTTTCTTT
clone size: -; D gene: TRBD1; J gene: TRBJ2-1; V gene: TRBV4-3; CDR3 protein: CASSHAGTGYEQFF; CDR3 DNA: TGCGCCAGCAGCCACGCCGGGACAGGATATGAGCAGTTCTTC
clone size: few; D gene: -; J gene: TRBJ2-7; V gene: TRBV5-6; CDR3 protein: CASSPYGPVNEQYF; CDR3 DNA: TGTGCCAGCAGCCCATATGGACCGGTGAACGAGCAGTACTTC
clone size: few; D gene: TRBD1; J gene: TRBJ2-1; V gene: TRBV5-1; CDR3 protein: CASSLSSQGAHEQFF; CDR3 DNA: TGCGCCAGCAGCTTATCGTCACAGGGGGCGCATGAGCAGTTCTTC
clone size: once; D gene: -; J gene: TRBJ2-2; V gene: TRBV11-1; CDR3 protein: CASSAGQNAGELFF; CDR3 DNA: TGTGCCAGCAGCGCGGGACAGAACGCCGGGGAGCTGTTTTTT
clone size: -; D gene: TRBD1; J gene: TRBJ2-5; V gene: TRBV12-3/TRBV12-4; CDR3 protein: CASSVGTARQETQYF; CDR3 DNA: TGTGCCAGCAGTGTCGGGACAGCAAGACAAGAGACCCAGTACTTC
clone size: -; D gene: -; J gene: TRBJ2-7; V gene: TRBV9; CDR3 protein: CTSSAAGKTYEQYF; CDR3 DNA: TGTACCAGCAGCGCTGCGGGAAAAACCTACGAGCAGTACTTC
clone size: once; D gene: TRBD1; J gene: TRBJ2-3; V gene: TRBV5-1; CDR3 protein: CASSLADRGDTQYF; CDR3 DNA: TGCGCCAGCAGCTTGGCGGACAGGGGAGATACGCAGTATTTT
clone size: few; D gene: TRBD2; J gene: TRBJ2-5; V gene: TRBV30; CDR3 protein: CAWSVGGETQYF; CDR3 DNA: TGTGCCTGGAGTGTGGGGGGGGAGACCCAGTACTTC
clone size: few; D gene: TRBD2; J gene: TRBJ2-7; V gene: TRBV10-3; CDR3 protein: CAISEGTSGPQYEQYF; CDR3 DNA: TGTGCCATCAGTGAGGGGACTAGCGGGCCACAATACGAGCAGTACTTC
clone size: -; D gene: -; J gene: TRBJ2-1; V gene: TRBV11-2; CDR3 protein: CASSPLVTGVYNEQFF; CDR3 DNA: TGTGCCAGCAGCCCTCTCGTGACGGGAGTCTACAATGAGCAGTTCTTC
clone size: -; D gene: TRBD2; J gene: TRBJ2-3; V gene: TRBV28; CDR3 protein: CASSLLAETPDTSTDTQYF; CDR3 DNA: TGTGCCAGCAGTTTGCTAGCGGAGACTCCCGACACTAGCACAGATACGCAGTATTTT
clone size: many; D gene: TRBD2; J gene: TRBJ2-1; V gene: TRBV6-2/TRBV6-3; CDR3 protein: CASSSRGGSSYNEQFF; CDR3 DNA: TGTGCCAGCAGTTCCCGCGGGGGTAGCTCCTACAATGAGCAGTTCTTC
clone size: -; D gene: -; J gene: TRBJ2-2; V gene: TRBV14; CDR3 protein: CASSGYAGELFF; CDR3 DNA: TGTGCCAGCAGCGGGTACGCCGGGGAGCTGTTTTTT
clone size: -; D gene: TRBD1; J gene: TRBJ2-5; V gene: TRBV12-5; CDR3 protein: CASGPGQGGETQYF; CDR3 DNA: TGTGCTAGTGGTCCGGGACAGGGGGGAGAGACCCAGTACTTC
clone size: once; D gene: TRBD2; J gene: TRBJ2-1; V gene: TRBV20-1; CDR3 protein: CSARVRASGRGEQFF; CDR3 DNA: TGCAGTGCTAGAGTTCGGGCTAGCGGGAGAGGTGAGCAGTTCTTC
clone size: -; D gene: TRBD2; J gene: TRBJ2-5; V gene: TRBV10-3; CDR3 protein: CAISPTSGGGETQYF; CDR3 DNA: TGTGCCATCAGCCCAACTAGCGGGGGCGGCGAGACCCAGTACTTC
clone size: few; D gene: -; J gene: TRBJ2-1; V gene: TRBV6-5; CDR3 protein: CAGWRGTNNEQFF; CDR3 DNA: TGTGCCGGCTGGAGGGGAACCAACAATGAGCAGTTCTTC